This T cell receptor (beta chain) came from a study of PD-1 blockade in classical Hodgkin lymphoma. Using immunoSEQ multiplex PCR, the repertoire was profiled, and TCRdb retains in-frame clones only, with some absent. The sample shows more than 85,000 clones, about 92% of them seen only once. Germline CDR1 reads SNHLY; CDR2 reads FYNNEI. The CDR3 is 21 amino acids. With V trimmed by 7 bases and J by 6 bases, 27 bases remained unmatched. Time point denoted: cycle 4 day 1 (C4D1), after six to seven weeks of nivolumab. There was relapse after autologous stem cell transplantation in every patient, and there was variation in brentuximab vedotin exposure.

The chain carries TRBV2 and TRBJ2-4, with 10 positions matching TRBD2. The specimen comprised peripheral blood mononuclear cells (PBMCs), sampled before the fourth cycle of nivolumab. The TCR comes from a human donor with classical Hodgkin lymphoma. The CDR3, as DNA: TGTGCCAGCAAAAGATCCTCCGATGGTAGCGGGAGGAAGGTAATTGGAAACATTCAGTACTTC. Translation gives CASKRSSDGSGRKVIGNIQYF.